The clone carrying this T cell receptor beta chain was counted ten times or more. The antigen is unknown. This entry comes from a study of T cells in Graves' hyperthyroidism and ophthalmopathy. Study background: Peripheral blood was taken when the disease was first diagnosed, before any treatment began.

Germline values: CDR1 MNHEY, CDR2 SVGAGI. The CDR3 consists of 14 residues. V dropped 5 bases and J dropped 4 bases, with 15 bases sitting between them. Diagnosis relied on clinical symptoms, serum thyroxine and TRAb, thyroid ultrasound and orbital computed tomography. Extraction of PBMCs used under 13 ml of fresh peripheral blood. There were TCR beta CDR3 regions amplified from RNA transcripts. The HTBI primer set served for first-round RT-PCR of the TCR CDR3. TCRdb called the multiplex PCR reads again in MiXCR, with one record for every CDR3 protein. The sample has about 52,000 distinct CDR3 sequences, roughly 50% seen once. Notes on the study in general: Stable hyperthyroidism was told apart from ophthalmopathy by a model built on 13 V-J features.

The J gene is TRBJ2-7, the V gene TRBV6-5, with D possibly TRBD2 on 5 matching bases. The sample was blood. The TCR sequence derives from a woman aged 45-60 years with Graves' ophthalmopathy. CDR3 DNA sequence: TGTGCCAGCAGTGGTGGCGGGCCACCTTACGAGCAGTACTTC. This encodes CASSGGGPPYEQYF.